Included here is one T cell receptor (beta chain) sequence, with context. The data were obtained in a study of technical replicates of blood from a handful of donors. Sequenced by immunoSEQ multiplex PCR; TCRdb stores in-frame clones only, minus some. This sample has more than 65,000 clones; roughly 89% occur once, and the top ten carry approximately 0.34%. The J segment lost 2 bases and the V segment lost 5 bases, leaving 6 bases of the junction unmatched. The CDR3 has 16 residues. Germline-derived CDR1 and CDR2 are SEHNR and FQNEAQ (reference sequence). V gene TRBV7-9 combines with J gene TRBJ2-2; TRBD1 matches 9 bases. Input material: T cells isolated from PBMCs. The source of this sequence is a human donor in good health. CDR3 region: CASSIPGQGNTGELFF. The CDR3 nucleotides are TGTGCCAGCAGCATTCCGGGACAGGGAAACACCGGGGAGCTGTTTTTT.